The source of this T cell receptor beta chain is a study of T cells in localized non-small cell lung cancer. Overall study findings and caveats: Across samples, adjacent lung featured a median roughly 60 of the top 100 tumor clones. The greatest T cell clonality was found in uninvolved adjacent lung (higher than in tumor). Density of T cells in blood, when higher, went with longer overall survival. A single tumor region was sequenced, leaving heterogeneity possible.

The V end was cut by 7 bases, the J end by 9 bases, with 22 bases between. CDR3 length: 15 amino acids. Per germline, CDR1 SGHAT and CDR2 FQNNGV. Of note for this clone: Antigen specificity is unknown.

The method was immunoSEQ multiplex PCR; TCRdb's version includes in-frame clones alone and lacks a portion of them. The sample consists of approximately 31,000 clones, approximately 94% of them appearing once. V gene TRBV11-2 combines with J gene TRBJ2-1; D might be TRBD1 or TRBD2, each matching 6 bases. Specimen: peripheral blood, collected before any cancer treatment. The sequence was obtained from a woman aged 35 to 70 with stage I lung adenocarcinoma. CDR3 DNA: TGTGCCAGCATCCCGGTCGGGGGCCTCTTTGCTGAGCAGTTCTTC. Amino acid sequence: CASIPVGGLFAEQFF.